This TCR beta chain came from a study of shared clonotypes between healthy human individuals. The test was conducted at deep level. In the authors' workflow: Filtering differed for immunoSEQ, which gave only junction sequences without quality scores. Data came from immunoSEQ multiplex PCR; TCRdb stores just in-frame clones and leaves some out. V, J and clone size reflect that table, while D and trimming were determined from the DNA. The table includes about 490,000 clones, 76% detected once. The source material was PBMCs. This receptor was taken from a middle-aged woman in good health. Some clones in this sample may be carry-over from other donors' samples.

CDR3 coding DNA: TGTGCCAGCAGCGTTAGGGCGGGACAGACAAACACCGGGGAGCTGTTTTTT. This encodes CASSVRAGQTNTGELFF. This chain connects TRBV9 to TRBJ2-2; a weak D match, TRBD1 (7 bases). There are 17 residues in the CDR3. Trimming stripped 2 bases from V and 2 bases from J, with 16 bases between. Germline assignment: CDR1 SGDLS and CDR2 YYNGEE.